This TCR beta chain was captured by sequencing in a study of radiation and T cells in renal cell carcinoma. Using immunoSEQ multiplex PCR, the repertoire was profiled, and TCRdb retains in-frame clones only, with some absent. Of 100,000 to 150,000 clones in the sample, 88% were seen once. CDR1 and CDR2 from the germline V gene are SGHRS and YFSETQ. Trimming cost V 4 bases and J 2 bases, with 9 bases left between them. The CDR3 is made up of 13 amino acids. Described time point: blood 2 weeks post-SBRT. Regarding treatment: 15 Gy SBRT to primary tumor, nephrectomy 4 weeks later. The chain uses TRBV5-1 and TRBJ2-5; D unresolved. This specimen consisted of blood, obtained from a patient whose treatment included radiotherapy and nephrectomy. This receptor was obtained from a woman in her 70s with renal cell carcinoma. This CDR3 is CASSPQAQETQYF. The CDR3, as DNA: TGCGCCAGCAGCCCGCAAGCACAAGAGACCCAGTACTTC. Supplemented by reference TRBV5-1 and TRBJ2-5, the full variable domain reads KAGVTQTPRYLIKTRGQQVTLSCSPISGHRSVSWYQQTPGQGLQFLFEYFSETQRNKGNFPGRFSGRQFSNSRSEMNVSTLELGDSALYLCASSPQAQETQYFGPGTRLLVL.